Presented here are 21 T cell receptor beta chains from one specimen sequenced in a study of cytomegalovirus exposure and HLA in healthy donors (dated by TCRdb to about 2017). Library method: the immunoSEQ multiplex PCR assay. Not all clones reach the TCRdb copy of this immuneACCESS table, which keeps in-frame sequences only. Checked studies attribute under half of the gap to unresolved V genes and leave the rest unexplained. The sample table contains some 150,000 clones; only one count was recorded for roughly 87% of them. Less than 5.5% of the sample is taken by the ten largest. The sequenced sample was PBMCs. The receptor set was obtained from a man aged 18 to 29 in good health and CMV-seropositive.

This clone was detected only a few times. The chain couples TRBV15 to TRBJ2-7; D not certain. The CDR3 consists of 12 residues. Per germline, CDR1 LNHNV and CDR2 YYDKDF (reference sequence). Trimming took off 1 base at V and 6 bases at J, with 7 bases between the two ends. Here the CDR3 reads CATSRGVSEQYF. The CDR3 DNA reads TGTGCCACCAGCAGAGGAGTGAGCGAGCAGTACTTC. The full variable domain, rest sourced from reference TRBV15 and TRBJ2-7, is DAMVIQNPRYQVTQFGKPVTLSCSQTLNHNVMYWYQQKSSQAPKLLFHYYDKDFNNEADTPDNFQSRRPNTSFCFLDIRSPGLGDTAMYLCATSRGVSEQYFGPGTRLTVT.

This clone was seen a single time. The chain couples TRBV4-1 to TRBJ1-1; tentative D call: TRBD1 (5 bases). The CDR3 sequence is 15 residues long. V was cut by 1 base and J by 2 bases, with 11 bases left in between. Germline V gives CDR1 MGHRA, CDR2 YSYEKL. The CDR3 reads CASSQVFRANTEAFF. The CDR3 DNA reads as TGCGCCAGCAGCCAAGTCTTCAGGGCTAACACTGAAGCTTTCTTT.

The chain employs TRBV7-6 and TRBJ1-2; 9 bases match TRBD1. The V segment lost 4 bases and the J segment 8 bases; nucleotides outside the gene matches: 8. This CDR3 is 14 amino acids long. CDR1 SGHVS and CDR2 FNYEAQ come from the germline V gene. The CDR3 region is CASSSGQGLEGYTF. As DNA, the CDR3 is TGTGCCAGCAGCTCTGGACAGGGGTTAGAGGGCTACACCTTC.

The chain couples TRBV7-9 to TRBJ1-4; no definite D call. CDR1 is SEHNR, CDR2 FQNEAQ, per germline (reference sequence). With 1 base removed from V and 3 bases from J, the gap between germline ends came to 9 bases. CDR3 length: 15 amino acids. CDR3 sequence: CASSLGEAANEKLFF. CDR3 coding DNA: TGTGCCAGCAGCTTAGGGGAGGCAGCTAATGAAAAACTGTTTTTT.

The rearrangement uses TRBV28 and TRBJ1-1, with 7 nucleotides matching TRBD1. This CDR3 has 15 amino acids. CDR1 is MDHEN, CDR2 SYDVKM, per germline. V lost 5 bases to trimming and J lost 5 bases; unmatched junction nucleotides: 11. As DNA, the CDR3 is TGTGCCAGCAGTCCCGGGACAGCCGTTATAACTGAAGCTTTCTTT. The encoded protein is CASSPGTAVITEAFF.

The rearrangement links TRBV19 to TRBJ2-3, with 8 bases lining up with TRBD2. The germline CDR1 and CDR2 sequences are LNHDA and SQIVND (reference sequence). J was trimmed by 2 bases and V by 5 bases; bases with no gene match: 6. The CDR3 sequence is 15 residues long. The CDR3 spells CASSLPSGSTDTQYF. Written as DNA, the CDR3 is TGTGCCAGTAGTCTCCCTAGCGGGTCCACAGATACGCAGTATTTT.

The chain links TRBV28 to TRBJ2-3; TRBD2 might be the D (6 bases). Germline CDR1 MDHEN, CDR2 SYDVKM. Trimming removed 6 bases at V and 0 bases at J, with 13 bases between. The CDR3 is 15 residues long. CDR3 loop: CASSGSKSSTDTQYF. The DNA of the CDR3 is TGTGCCAGCAGCGGGAGTAAGTCTAGCACAGATACGCAGTATTTT.

This clone was detected only once. V usage is TRBV28 and J usage is TRBJ2-2; 11 bases line up with TRBD1. Trimming at V came to 4 bases and at J to 4 bases, leaving 11 bases not matched to a gene. CDR3 length: 18 amino acids. CDR1 MDHEN and CDR2 SYDVKM come from the germline V gene. The CDR3 sequence: CASSYLEWTGGLTGELFF. The DNA for the CDR3 is TGTGCCAGCAGTTATCTAGAGTGGACAGGGGGCCTCACCGGGGAGCTGTTTTTT.

The rearrangement links TRBV28 to TRBJ2-3; the match to TRBD1 covers 9 bases. The CDR3 runs 14 residues. The V gene end was trimmed by 2 bases and the J gene end by 4 bases; junction bases not matched to a gene: 1. Germline assignment: CDR1 MDHEN and CDR2 SYDVKM. For the CDR3, the DNA is TGTGCCAGCAGTTTAGACAGGGGGGCAGATACGCAGTATTTT. This encodes CASSLDRGADTQYF.

The chain joins TRBV28 to TRBJ2-5, with TRBD2 identical over 7 bases. J gave up 2 bases and V 6 bases, and 18 bases lay outside the gene matches. The CDR3 loop spans 18 amino acids. The germline CDR1 and CDR2 sequences are MDHEN and SYDVKM. CDR3 nucleotides: TGTGCCAGCAGCCGCTTGGGAGAGGCGGGAGAGGTGCAAGAGACCCAGTACTTC. Encoded protein: CASSRLGEAGEVQETQYF.

The rearrangement links TRBV10-2 to TRBJ1-5, with TRBD1 matching 8 bases. CDR3 length: 15 residues. After removal of 4 bases from V and 2 bases from J, the junction contained 4 bases not matched to a gene. CDR1 is WSHSY and CDR2 is SAAADI in the germline V gene. The CDR3 sequence: CASSGPDRGNQPQHF. The CDR3 nucleotides read TGCGCCAGCAGTGGACCGGACAGGGGCAATCAGCCCCAGCATTTT.

This rearrangement joins TRBV4-1 to TRBJ1-1; perhaps TRBD1 as D (5 bases). Per germline, CDR1 MGHRA and CDR2 YSYEKL. The CDR3 consists of 15 residues. The V and J ends lost 1 base and 0 bases respectively, with 9 bases between them. CDR3: CASSQGADMNTEAFF. CDR3 sequence (DNA): TGCGCCAGCAGCCAAGGGGCGGACATGAACACTGAAGCTTTCTTT.

The sample holds a few counts of this clone. The chain carries TRBV18 and TRBJ2-7; TRBD1 matches 10 bases. With 5 bases clipped from V and 5 bases from J, the junction kept 15 bases outside the gene matches. Looked up from germline, CDR1 is KGHSH and CDR2 is LQKENI. The CDR3 has 17 residues. CDR3 region: CASSSTPGQGTVNEQYF. The CDR3, as DNA: TGTGCCAGCTCATCCACGCCGGGACAGGGGACGGTCAACGAGCAGTACTTC.

This clone was seen a single time. V is TRBV18 and J is TRBJ2-3; 9 positions agree with TRBD2. The germline CDR1 and CDR2 sequences are KGHSH and LQKENI. After removal of 3 bases from V and 0 bases from J, the junction contained 4 bases not matched to a gene. The CDR3 extends over 16 amino acids. CDR3 in DNA: TGTGCCAGCTCACCGAAGCGGGGGGCTAGCACAGATACGCAGTATTTT. This gives the protein CASSPKRGASTDTQYF.

This chain joins TRBV30 and TRBJ1-6; the match to TRBD1 covers 10 bases. The CDR3 has 13 amino acids. The germline gives CDR1 GTSNPN, CDR2 SVGIG (reference sequence). V lost 4 bases and J lost 10; bases outside the gene matches: 4. The CDR3 region has the DNA TGTGCCTGGACGGGACAGGGGCGGTCACCCCTCCACTTT. Translating gives CAWTGQGRSPLHF.

The gene calls are TRBV4-1 and TRBJ2-7; TRBD1 is a possible D gene (6 bases). Germline V lookup: CDR1 MGHRA, CDR2 YSYEKL. The CDR3 spans 15 residues. Between the trimmed V and J ends, which lost 3 bases and 1 base, there was a span of 13 bases. CDR3 sequence reads: CASSQVGGPSYEQYF. In nucleotides, the CDR3 is TGCGCCAGCAGCCAGGTTGGGGGCCCTTCCTACGAGCAGTACTTC.

In its sample, this clone was seen a few times. The V and J genes are TRBV4-1 and TRBJ1-5, with unresolved D. Trimming stripped 0 bases from V and 7 bases from J, with 10 bases between. Germline values: CDR1 MGHRA, CDR2 YSYEKL. The CDR3 covers 14 residues. The CDR3 reads CASSQERVGQPQHF. DNA for the CDR3: TGCGCCAGCAGCCAAGAGAGGGTCGGACAGCCCCAGCATTTT.

The chain couples TRBV11-2 to TRBJ1-5, with TRBD1 identical over 7 bases. Looked up from germline, CDR1 is SGHAT and CDR2 is FQNNGV. The CDR3 runs 15 residues. After removal of 5 bases from V and 4 bases from J, the junction contained 8 bases not matched to a gene. In DNA form, the CDR3 reads TGTGCCAGCAGCCTTCGGGACAGCCCAAATCAGCCCCAGCATTTT. This sequence encodes CASSLRDSPNQPQHF.

This chain links TRBV10-2 with TRBJ1-1; tentatively, D is TRBD1 (6 bases). V shed 6 bases and J shed 5 bases, with 19 bases lying between them. Germline CDR1 reads WSHSY; CDR2 reads SAAADI. The CDR3 contains 15 residues. Here the CDR3 DNA reads TGCGCCAGCAGAAAGGAGACAGGTCGGGTGACTGAAGCTTTCTTT. This codes for CASRKETGRVTEAFF.

The chain has TRBV6-4 and TRBJ2-5, with 9 nucleotides matching TRBD2. The CDR3 sequence is 13 residues long. CDR1 MRHNA and CDR2 SNTAGT come from the germline V gene. V was clipped by 6 bases and J by 5 bases; unmatched bases: 4. The CDR3 here is CASSEAGGETQYF. The CDR3 coding sequence is TGTGCCAGCAGCGAGGCGGGGGGGGAGACCCAGTACTTC.

This clone was observed a few times. The chain links TRBV7-8 to TRBJ2-3, with 12 bases aligning to TRBD2. Unmatched junction bases numbered 11, after V lost 5 bases and J lost 2 bases. Germline CDR1 is SGHVS and CDR2 is FQNEAQ. The CDR3 covers 18 residues. The CDR3 DNA reads TGTGCCAGCAGCCCCCGACTAGCGGGAGACTTCCTCACAGATACGCAGTATTTT. This codes for CASSPRLAGDFLTDTQYF.